Presented here are 22 T cell receptor beta chains from one specimen sequenced in a study of OX40 agonist ivuxolimab in advanced cancers. Only in-frame clones appear in the TCRdb table, and some are missing; sequencing was by immunoSEQ multiplex PCR. Of about 50,000 clones detected, over 90% appear once; the ten largest clones hold around a sixth. Sequences were derived from CD4+ or CD8+ T cells sorted from blood, sampled in a trial of the OX40 agonist ivuxolimab. All receptors derive from an adult with an advanced solid tumor such as melanoma, head and neck, liver or kidney cancer.

The rearrangement joins TRBV5-6 to TRBJ2-7; a weak D match, TRBD2 (6 bases). This CDR3 is 15 amino acids long. V gave up 0 bases and J gave up 3 bases, with 13 bases separating them. From germline, CDR1 is SGHDT and CDR2 YYEEEE. The CDR3 DNA is TGTGCCAGCAGCTTGGTCGCTAGCGTTTTCTACGAGCAGTACTTC. Its protein product is CASSLVASVFYEQYF.

This clone was picked up one time. The rearrangement uses TRBV7-2 and TRBJ2-2; 8 bases line up with TRBD1. CDR1 and CDR2 from the germline V gene are SGHTA and FQGNSA. CDR3 length: 15 residues. V dropped 5 bases and J dropped 7; count of bases not matched to a gene: 9. In nucleotides, the CDR3 is TGTGCCAGCAGCGCGAACCCAGGGGGCGGCGGGGAGCTGTTTTTT. Protein: CASSANPGGGGELFF.

J is TRBJ2-5 and V is TRBV9; 9 bases align to TRBD2. With V trimmed by 1 base and J by 5 bases, 9 bases remained unmatched. This CDR3 has 16 residues. Germline V gives CDR1 SGDLS, CDR2 YYNGEE. The CDR3 is CASSVSLAGVRETQYF. CDR3 DNA sequence: TGTGCCAGCAGCGTATCCTTAGCGGGAGTTCGGGAGACCCAGTACTTC.

CDR3 DNA sequence: TGTGCCAGTAGTATAGGGGACAGGGGGTCTCTCGAGCAGTACTTC. It is translated as CASSIGDRGSLEQYF. The chain is built from TRBV19 and TRBJ2-7; 11 nucleotides line up with TRBD1. V was pared by 1 base and J by 6 bases, with 5 bases of the junction left unmatched. This CDR3 is built from 15 residues. The V gene's germline CDR1 is LNHDA and CDR2 SQIVND (reference sequence). The complete variable domain, with remaining parts taken from reference TRBV19 and TRBJ2-7, reads DGGITQSPKYLFRKEGQNVTLSCEQNLNHDAMYWYRQDPGQGLRLIYYSQIVNDFQKGDIAEGYSVSREKKESFPLTVTSAQKNPTAFYLCASSIGDRGSLEQYFGPGTRLTVT.

V gene TRBV9 combines with J gene TRBJ2-7, with 7 positions matching TRBD1. V was pared by 4 bases and J by 5 bases, with 6 bases of the junction left unmatched. Germline assignment: CDR1 SGDLS and CDR2 YYNGEE. The CDR3 runs to 13 residues. The CDR3 reads CASSRQGWDEQYF. The CDR3 region has the DNA TGTGCCAGCAGCAGACAGGGTTGGGACGAGCAGTACTTC.

The chain is built from TRBV5-1 and TRBJ2-1; D is perhaps TRBD1 (5 bases). V was trimmed by 7 bases and J by 7 bases, leaving 12 bases between them. Per the germline V gene, CDR1 is SGHRS and CDR2 is YFSETQ. The length of the CDR3 is 12 residues. CDR3 residues: CASGYSGNEQFF. Written as DNA, the CDR3 is TGCGCCAGCGGATATTCAGGGAATGAGCAGTTCTTC. Using reference TRBV5-1 and TRBJ2-1 for the parts outside the CDR3, the full variable domain is KAGVTQTPRYLIKTRGQQVTLSCSPISGHRSVSWYQQTPGQGLQFLFEYFSETQRNKGNFPGRFSGRQFSNSRSEMNVSTLELGDSALYLCASGYSGNEQFFGPGTRLTVL.

The V and J genes are TRBV6-5 and TRBJ2-7, with D perhaps TRBD2 (7 bases). Between the trimmed V and J ends, which lost 7 bases and 2 bases, there was a span of 18 bases. This CDR3 region has 15 residues. Germline loops: CDR1 MNHEY, CDR2 SVGAGI. DNA of the CDR3: TGTGCCAGCAATCCCGTAGGGGGGGCGGCCTACGAGCAGTACTTC. This translates into CASNPVGGAAYEQYF.

The chain links TRBV9 to TRBJ2-3; D is ambiguous. Germline V gives CDR1 SGDLS, CDR2 YYNGEE. Trimming stripped 6 bases from V and 2 bases from J, with 10 bases between. The CDR3 consists of 13 residues. The CDR3 is CASTAIDTDTQYF. DNA for the CDR3: TGTGCCAGCACAGCGATAGACACAGATACGCAGTATTTT.

V and J are TRBV25-1 and TRBJ2-1; 12 nucleotides match TRBD2. The CDR3 contains 17 residues. Germline trimming cut 5 bases from V and 3 bases from J; bases unmatched to any gene: 8. The germline CDR1 and CDR2 sequences are MGHDK and SYGVNS. CDR3 bases: TGTGCCAGCAGTAAACGGACTAGCGGGAATCACTACAATGAGCAGTTCTTC. The encoded protein is CASSKRTSGNHYNEQFF.

The genes are TRBV28 and TRBJ1-5, with D unresolved. This CDR3 has 13 amino acids. The V end lost 7 bases, the J end lost 9 bases, and 16 bases lay between the germline ends. The V gene's germline CDR1 is MDHEN and CDR2 SYDVKM. In DNA form, the CDR3 reads TGTGCCAGCACTTCCCTCCATGATCGGCCCCAGCATTTT. Translation gives CASTSLHDRPQHF.

V gene TRBV4-3 combines with J gene TRBJ2-5; 8 bases map to TRBD1. The length of the CDR3 is 14 residues. V shed 2 bases and J 4 bases; nucleotides not matched to a gene: 3. The germline V gene encodes CDR1 LGHNA and CDR2 YSLEER. CDR3 sequence reads: CASSQLGQGETQYF. CDR3 in DNA: TGCGCCAGCAGCCAACTTGGACAGGGAGAGACCCAGTACTTC.

V usage is TRBV6-5 and J usage is TRBJ2-5; 10 bases align to TRBD1. The CDR3 has 13 amino acids. V lost 5 bases, J lost 5 bases, and 2 bases stayed unmatched. From germline, CDR1 is MNHEY and CDR2 SVGAGI. The CDR3 spells CASSRTGGETQYF. For the CDR3, the DNA is TGTGCCAGCAGTCGGACAGGGGGGGAGACCCAGTACTTC.

The chain uses TRBV19 and TRBJ2-7; D gene ambiguous. The CDR3 loop spans 11 amino acids. Trimming took 4 bases from V and 7 from J, leaving 8 bases between them. Germline lookup yields CDR1 LNHDA and CDR2 SQIVND (reference sequence). The CDR3 coding sequence is TGTGCCAGTAGTACCGGGTGGGAGCAGTACTTC. Its protein product is CASSTGWEQYF.

The V and J genes are TRBV11-2 and TRBJ1-5; no reliable D call. The CDR3 covers 14 residues. CDR1 and CDR2 (germline): SGHAT, FQNNGV. V was cut by 5 bases and J by 3 bases, with 11 bases left in between. The CDR3 loop reads CASSPDGYNQPQHF. For the CDR3, the DNA is TGTGCCAGCAGCCCGGACGGGTACAATCAGCCCCAGCATTTT.

The chain uses TRBV6-1 and TRBJ2-7; D may be TRBD1 (5 bases). CDR1 and CDR2 (germline): MNHNS, SASEGT. This CDR3 is built from 12 residues. V was trimmed by 10 bases and J by 3 bases, leaving 13 bases between them. CDR3 bases: TGTGCCACTAAAAGGGGATACTACGAGCAGTACTTC. It specifies CATKRGYYEQYF.

The chain combines TRBV7-9 with TRBJ2-2; 9 positions agree with TRBD2. The CDR3 loop spans 17 amino acids. CDR1 SEHNR and CDR2 FQNEAQ come from the germline V gene (reference sequence). J lost 4 bases, V lost 0 bases, and 6 bases had no gene match. The CDR3 protein is CASSLAWLAGFTGELFF. CDR3 in DNA: TGTGCCAGCAGCTTAGCTTGGCTAGCGGGATTCACCGGGGAGCTGTTTTTT.

V is TRBV7-9 and J is TRBJ2-7; D might be TRBD1 (6 bases). This CDR3 is 15 amino acids long. Germline V CDR1 and CDR2: SEHNR, FQNEAQ (reference sequence). V was clipped by 1 base and J by 4 bases, with 14 bases between them. CDR3 nucleotides: TGTGCCAGCAGCTTAGATGGCAGGGGTCTTTACGAGCAGTACTTC. The encoded protein is CASSLDGRGLYEQYF.

This rearrangement joins TRBV29-1 to TRBJ1-2, with TRBD1 matching 7 bases. Germline V gene sequence: CDR1 SQVTM, CDR2 ANQGSEA. There are 17 residues in the CDR3. J lost 2 bases, V lost 4 bases, and 16 bases had no gene match. The CDR3, as DNA: TGCAGCGTTGCTTCTTCCCGGGAGGACAGGAGGAACTATGGCTACACCTTC. Residues: CSVASSREDRRNYGYTF.

In DNA, the CDR3 is TGTGCCAGCAGTGCAGGGGGGGGCGGCCCCTACGAGCAGTACTTC. Its protein product is CASSAGGGGPYEQYF. This chain links TRBV28 with TRBJ2-7; D assignment may be TRBD1 or TRBD2 (7 bases each). The V end was cut by 5 bases, the J end by 2 bases, with 16 bases between. CDR3 length: 15 amino acids. Germline V CDR1 and CDR2: MDHEN, SYDVKM.

This chain connects TRBV28 to TRBJ2-3, with 9 bases aligning to TRBD1. The CDR3 totals 15 residues. The V gene end was trimmed by 3 bases and the J gene end by 5 bases; junction bases not matched to a gene: 6. Germline CDR1 MDHEN, CDR2 SYDVKM. CDR3 sequence (DNA): TGTGCCAGCAGTTTTTGGGACAGGGTAAAAGATACGCAGTATTTT. Amino acid sequence: CASSFWDRVKDTQYF. Full variable domain (missing parts from reference TRBV28 and TRBJ2-3): DVKVTQSSRYLVKRTGEKVFLECVQDMDHENMFWYRQDPGLGLRLIYFSYDVKMKEKGDIPEGYSVSREKKERFSLILESASTNQTSMYLCASSFWDRVKDTQYFGPGTRLTVL.

V usage is TRBV15 and J usage is TRBJ2-2, with 8 nucleotides matching TRBD2. Germline CDR1 and CDR2: LNHNV and YYDKDF (reference sequence). The CDR3 extends over 14 amino acids. V was clipped by 4 bases and J by 6 bases; unmatched bases: 4. CDR3 coding DNA: TGTGCCACCAGCAACCCGACTAGCGCCGGGGAGCTGTTTTTT. This codes for CATSNPTSAGELFF.

This sequence joins TRBV10-1 and TRBJ1-2, with no clear D. This CDR3 has 8 amino acids. Per the germline V gene, CDR1 is WNHNN and CDR2 is SYGVQD (reference sequence). V was trimmed by 9 bases and J by 8 bases, leaving 4 bases between them. In nucleotides, the CDR3 is TGCGCCAGACGGGGCTACACCTTC. This sequence encodes CARRGYTF.